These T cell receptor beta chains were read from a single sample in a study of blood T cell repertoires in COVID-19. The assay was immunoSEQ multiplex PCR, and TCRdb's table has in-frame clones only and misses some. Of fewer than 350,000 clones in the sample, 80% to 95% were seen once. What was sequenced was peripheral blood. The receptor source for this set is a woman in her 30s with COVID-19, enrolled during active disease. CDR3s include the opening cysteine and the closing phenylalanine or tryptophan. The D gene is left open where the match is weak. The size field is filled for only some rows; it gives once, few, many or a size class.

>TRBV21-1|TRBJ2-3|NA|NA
CASSMGQGAPDTQYF
TGTGCCAGCAGCATGGGACAGGGGGCCCCCGATACGCAGTATTTT
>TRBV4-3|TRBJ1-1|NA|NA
CASSRVPGDTEAFF
TGCGCCAGCAGCCGGGTTCCAGGGGACACTGAAGCTTTCTTT
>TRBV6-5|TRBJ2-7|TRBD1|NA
CASSRSRDRDYEQYF
TGTGCCAGCAGTCGGTCCCGGGACAGGGACTACGAGCAGTACTTC
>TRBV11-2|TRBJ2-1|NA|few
CASSLDGGNYNEQFF
TGTGCCAGCAGCTTAGATGGCGGGAACTACAATGAGCAGTTCTTC
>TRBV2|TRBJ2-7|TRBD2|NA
CASRDGLAGDEQYF
TGTGCCAGCAGAGACGGACTAGCGGGAGACGAGCAGTACTTC
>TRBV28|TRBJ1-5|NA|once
CASTSEAINQPQHF
TGTGCCAGCACCTCGGAGGCGATCAATCAGCCCCAGCATTTT
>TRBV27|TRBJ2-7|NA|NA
CASSFGGGNEQYF
TGTGCCAGCAGTTTTGGGGGGGGCAACGAGCAGTACTTC
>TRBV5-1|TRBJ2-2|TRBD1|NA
CASSRTGPGTGELFF
TGCGCCAGCAGCCGGACAGGGCCAGGGACCGGGGAGCTGTTTTTT
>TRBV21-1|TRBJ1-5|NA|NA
CASSTRTGVLNQPQHF
TGTGCCAGCAGCACGAGGACAGGGGTCTTGAATCAGCCCCAGCATTTT
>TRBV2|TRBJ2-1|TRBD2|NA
CASTPGLAGYNEQFF
TGTGCCAGCACCCCGGGACTAGCGGGGTACAATGAGCAGTTCTTC
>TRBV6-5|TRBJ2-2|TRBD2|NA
CASSRTREVGELFF
TGTGCCAGCAGTCGAACACGGGAGGTCGGGGAGCTGTTTTTT
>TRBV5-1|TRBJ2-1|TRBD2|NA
CASSRTSGRTSGEQFF
TGCGCCAGCAGCAGGACTAGCGGGAGAACGTCAGGTGAGCAGTTCTTC
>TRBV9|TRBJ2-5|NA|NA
CASSHVGQGGETQYF
TGTGCCAGCAGCCATGTCGGGCAGGGCGGTGAGACCCAGTACTTC
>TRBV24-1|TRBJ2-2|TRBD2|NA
CATSDLGLAGTTGELFF
TGTGCCACCAGTGATCTGGGACTAGCGGGTACTACCGGGGAGCTGTTTTTT
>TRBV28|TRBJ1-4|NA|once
CASSFTGATNEKLFF
TGTGCCAGCAGTTTTACAGGAGCAACTAATGAAAAACTGTTTTTT
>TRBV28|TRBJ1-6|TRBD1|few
CASSSGQGRSPLHF
TGTGCCAGCAGTTCCGGACAGGGAAGATCACCCCTCCACTTT
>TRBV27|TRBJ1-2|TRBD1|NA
CASSLGQDLYGYTF
TGTGCCAGCAGTCTCGGACAGGATCTCTATGGCTACACCTTC
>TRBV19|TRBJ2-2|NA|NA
CASNQGRIGELFF
TGTGCCAGCAATCAGGGGCGTATCGGGGAGCTGTTTTTT
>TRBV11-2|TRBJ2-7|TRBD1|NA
CASSPRTGNSYEQYF
TGTGCCAGCAGCCCCCGGACAGGGAATTCCTACGAGCAGTACTTC
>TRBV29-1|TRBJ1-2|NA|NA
CSVAAGDGYTF
TGCAGCGTTGCGGCAGGGGATGGCTACACCTTC
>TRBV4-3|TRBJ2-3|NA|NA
CASSQEYRAYTDTQYF
TGCGCCAGCAGCCAAGAGTACAGGGCGTACACAGATACGCAGTATTTT
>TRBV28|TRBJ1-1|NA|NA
CASSLGGAEAFF
TGTGCCAGCAGTTTAGGGGGGGCTGAAGCTTTCTTT
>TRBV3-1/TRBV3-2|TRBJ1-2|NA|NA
CASSPYPRAYGYTF
TGTGCCAGCAGCCCCTATCCGAGGGCCTATGGCTACACCTTC